The sequence of this TCR beta chain was determined in a study of shared clonotypes between healthy human individuals. Overall study: There were three CD4 naive, three CD4 memory, two CD8 naive and one CD8 memory plates per donor.

Source study methods: Filtering differed because ImmunoSEQ produced junction-only sequences that carried no quality scores. Profiling relied on immunoSEQ multiplex PCR, and the TCRdb table lists in-frame clones only, not all of them. From that table come the V and J calls and clone size; the DNA was used to work out D and trimming. The sample records 2 million to 2.5 million clones, 90% to 96% being singletons. In the case of this clone: Its antigen remains unidentified.

The study, taken as a whole, reports: Across subsets, estimated richness was generally greater for naive than for memory populations.

The material sequenced was naive CD4+ T cells sorted from blood. Subset indicated: CD45RA+ positively selected. The source is a man younger than 35 in good health.

The CDR3 coding sequence is TGTGCCAGCAGTCCCTCTGGGGATTCCCGCCGTGAGAAACTGTTTTTT. Its protein is CASSPSGDSRREKLFF. The V gene is TRBV6-4, the J gene TRBJ1-4; D gene unclear. The germline CDR1 and CDR2 sequences are MRHNA and SNTAGT. The CDR3 consists of 16 residues. Trimming stripped 5 bases from V and 11 bases from J, with 24 bases between.